Shown below are 16 T cell receptor beta chains from a single sample sequenced in a study of blood T cell repertoires in COVID-19. TCRdb's table, derived via immunoSEQ multiplex PCR, lists solely in-frame clones and lacks some. Counted here are around 170,000 clones, 74% occurring once; the ten biggest clones make up under 3.5%. The sequenced sample consisted of peripheral blood. These TCRs come from an elderly woman with acute or convalescent COVID-19.

The chain couples TRBV19 to TRBJ2-2; 7 positions agree with TRBD1. This CDR3 region has 16 residues. CDR1 and CDR2 (germline): LNHDA, SQIVND (reference sequence). The J segment lost 4 bases and the V segment lost 5 bases, leaving 10 bases of the junction unmatched. CDR3 DNA sequence: TGTGCCAGTAGTCACCGACAGGGAAGCGCCACCGGGGAGCTGTTTTTT. Protein sequence: CASSHRQGSATGELFF.

This clone was seen a few times. The V call is TRBV29-1, the J call TRBJ1-2; D may be TRBD1 (6 bases). The CDR3 has 11 residues. The germline CDR1 and CDR2 sequences are SQVTM and ANQGSEA. V was cut by 4 bases and J by 6 bases, with 9 bases left in between. CDR3 protein: CSVAGADGYTF. The CDR3 DNA follows: TGCAGCGTTGCAGGGGCGGATGGCTACACCTTC.

The chain links TRBV19 to TRBJ2-7, with 12 bases matching TRBD2. The J segment lost 5 bases and the V segment lost 5 bases, leaving 7 bases of the junction unmatched. Germline V gene data show CDR1 as LNHDA and CDR2 as SQIVND (reference sequence). The CDR3 is made up of 15 amino acids. CDR3 protein: CASSVTSGRTNEQYF. The CDR3 DNA reads TGTGCCAGTAGTGTCACTAGCGGGAGGACGAACGAGCAGTACTTC.

This clone came up once. The chain joins TRBV29-1 to TRBJ2-3; D perhaps matches TRBD2 (6 bases). The CDR3 length is 18 residues. Germline V gene data show CDR1 as SQVTM and CDR2 as ANQGSEA. V lost 5 bases and J 5 bases, leaving 29 bases between the germline ends. The CDR3 reads CSVRRSGLEGDMGDTQYF. DNA of the CDR3: TGCAGCGTTCGAAGATCTGGTCTGGAGGGCGATATGGGAGATACGCAGTATTTT.

The chain has TRBV27 and TRBJ1-5; the D is unclear. CDR1 MNHEY and CDR2 SMNVEV come from the germline V gene (reference sequence). The CDR3 consists of 15 residues. V lost 6 bases, J lost 3 bases, and 15 bases lay in between. The CDR3 loop is CASSTRGLHNQPQHF. The CDR3 nucleotides are TGTGCCAGCAGCACTCGAGGTCTCCACAATCAGCCCCAGCATTTT.

The CDR3 bases are TGCGCCAGCAGCCTGCAGGGAACTCAGCCCCAGCATTTT. Protein product: CASSLQGTQPQHF. The rearrangement uses TRBV5-1 and TRBJ1-5, with D possibly TRBD1 on 5 matching bases. This CDR3 has 13 amino acids. Germline assignment: CDR1 SGHRS and CDR2 YFSETQ. The ends were cut back, 4 bases at V and 6 bases at J, with 11 bases in the middle. Full variable domain (rest looked up from reference TRBV5-1 and TRBJ1-5): KAGVTQTPRYLIKTRGQQVTLSCSPISGHRSVSWYQQTPGQGLQFLFEYFSETQRNKGNFPGRFSGRQFSNSRSEMNVSTLELGDSALYLCASSLQGTQPQHFGDGTRLSIL.

The chain couples TRBV28 to TRBJ1-4, with D possibly matching TRBD1 (6 bases). Trimming removed 7 bases at V and 6 bases at J, with 15 bases between. The germline CDR1 and CDR2 sequences are MDHEN and SYDVKM. The CDR3 loop spans 14 amino acids. The chain's CDR3 is CASTSPTGYEKLFF. The CDR3 nucleotides are TGTGCCAGCACCTCCCCGACAGGATATGAAAAACTGTTTTTT.

This chain links TRBV3-1 (or the pseudogene TRBV3-2) with TRBJ1-4; 10 nucleotides align to TRBD1. Germline CDR1 LGHDT, CDR2 YNNKEL (reference sequence). V shed 3 bases, J shed 9 bases, and the junction held 7 bases outside the gene matches. There are 15 residues in the CDR3. The chain's CDR3 is CASSQQPGQGQKLFF. For the CDR3, the DNA is TGTGCCAGCAGCCAGCAACCGGGACAGGGGCAAAAACTGTTTTTT.

The chain employs TRBV3-1 (or the pseudogene TRBV3-2) and TRBJ2-1; D might be TRBD2 (5 bases). The CDR3 extends over 13 amino acids. CDR1 and CDR2 (germline): LGHDT, YNNKEL (reference sequence). V lost 0 bases to trimming and J lost 6 bases, with 6 bases between them. CDR3 sequence reads: CASSQDLANEQFF. For the CDR3, the DNA is TGTGCCAGCAGCCAAGACCTAGCCAATGAGCAGTTCTTC.

This clone came up a few times. V and J are TRBV9 and TRBJ1-2; the D gene is possibly TRBD1 (5 bases). The CDR3 totals 16 residues. Per the germline V gene, CDR1 is SGDLS and CDR2 is YYNGEE. V shed 2 bases and J shed 8 bases, with 22 bases lying between them. The DNA for the CDR3 is TGTGCCAGCAGCGTGAGAGATGGCAGGGCTTCGATCGGCTACACCTTC. It encodes CASSVRDGRASIGYTF.

J is TRBJ2-3 and V is TRBV18, with D maybe TRBD2 (5 bases). The CDR3 extends over 14 amino acids. The germline V and J ends were trimmed by 0 bases and 3 bases, with 7 bases remaining between them. CDR1 and CDR2 from the germline V gene are KGHSH and LQKENI. In DNA form, the CDR3 reads TGTGCCAGCTCACCACCGGACTTTACAGATACGCAGTATTTT. As protein: CASSPPDFTDTQYF.

The chain recombines TRBV12-3 or TRBV12-4 with TRBJ1-1; D unresolved. CDR3 length: 11 residues. V dropped 3 bases and J dropped 4 bases, with 3 bases sitting between them. The CDR3 bases are TGTGCCAGCAGTTTCCTCACTGAAGCTTTCTTT. This encodes CASSFLTEAFF.

The rearrangement uses TRBV18 and TRBJ2-1; TRBD1 matches 8 bases. Germline V gene lookup returns CDR1 KGHSH and CDR2 LQKENI. The ends lost 8 bases at V and 6 bases at J; junction bases unmatched: 12. This CDR3 has 15 amino acids. CDR3 sequence (DNA): TGTGCCAGCACCACCGTCGCGGGGACAGGCAATGAGCAGTTCTTC. Translating gives CASTTVAGTGNEQFF.

V gene TRBV27 combines with J gene TRBJ2-1; 7 nucleotides align to TRBD2. The junction had 8 bases not matched to a gene; V was cut back by 7 bases and J by 5 bases. This CDR3 spans 14 amino acids. Germline CDR1 reads MNHEY; CDR2 reads SMNVEV (reference sequence). The CDR3 DNA follows: TGTGCCAGCACCAGCGGGATCTTTGACAATGAGCAGTTCTTC. Amino acids: CASTSGIFDNEQFF.

The chain has TRBV3-1 (or the pseudogene TRBV3-2) and TRBJ2-5; 11 bases are shared with TRBD2. Germline V CDR1 and CDR2: LGHDT, YNNKEL (reference sequence). V shed 4 bases, J shed 1 base, and the junction held 8 bases outside the gene matches. This CDR3 comprises 17 residues. CDR3 sequence reads: CASSPIPGTSGQETQYF. DNA for the CDR3: TGTGCCAGCAGCCCCATACCCGGGACTAGCGGCCAAGAGACCCAGTACTTC.

The rearrangement joins TRBV10-1 to TRBJ2-5, with TRBD1 matching over 8 bases. The CDR3 is 16 amino acids. V trimming: 1 base; J trimming: 4 bases; junction bases outside the gene matches: 8. Germline CDR1 WNHNN, CDR2 SYGVQD (reference sequence). The CDR3 coding sequence is TGCGCCAGCAGTGAGTTTCCCGGACAGGGTCGAGAGACCCAGTACTTC. Its translation is CASSEFPGQGRETQYF.